What follows is one T cell receptor beta chain and its context. The target antigen is unknown. The CDR3 totals 14 residues. Germline CDR1 SGHTA, CDR2 FQGNSA. The J segment lost 2 bases and the V segment lost 5 bases, leaving 3 bases of the junction unmatched. This sample is drawn from a study of cytomegalovirus exposure and HLA in healthy donors. General observations from the study: A reported reduction in N-insertions relative to the approximately 640-donor mean was seen in an Asian-associated ancestry cluster in a later analysis. The study listed roughly 160 cytomegalovirus-associated TCR beta chains. Later on, an analysis showed TCR association rates differing by HLA locus, with DRB1 the most and HLA-C the fewest.

Use of 60 Vbeta and 13 Jbeta primers characterized the PCR. As originally analysed: Counted up in a later analysis, unique TCR beta chains came to about 80 million, with around 9.9 million shared. Assay used: immunoSEQ multiplex PCR; TCRdb lists only in-frame clones, some missing. That table furnishes V, J and clone size, whereas the DNA furnished D and trimming. The top ten clones hold approximately 4% of a sample with roughly 92,000 clones, about four fifths of them seen once. Input material: PBMCs. J is TRBJ2-3 and V is TRBV7-2, with 8 positions matching TRBD2. The sequence was obtained from a woman aged 70-85 years in good health and CMV-seropositive. CDR3 sequence reads: CASSPGLVTDTQYF. The CDR3 bases are TGTGCCAGCAGCCCGGGACTAGTCACAGATACGCAGTATTTT.